The clone carrying this TCR beta chain has only one observation. The sample belongs to a study of blood T cell repertoires in COVID-19. Original data processing: By means of reference gene primer amplification, nucleated cell counts were estimated. Sequencing used immunoSEQ multiplex PCR; TCRdb keeps in-frame clones, though not all of them. The D gene and trimming were derived from the DNA, and the V and J assignments and clone size from that table. Of about 380,000 clones listed, around 84% were seen once; the top ten hold roughly 1.1%. Germline values: CDR1 MGHRA, CDR2 YSYEKL. V dropped 1 base and J dropped 9 bases, with 19 bases sitting between them. This CDR3 is 16 amino acids long.

This TCR was recovered from a human donor with acute or convalescent COVID-19. The donor label of this sample is uncertain. Specimen: peripheral blood. This rearrangement joins TRBV4-1 to TRBJ2-1, with a tentative D call TRBD1 (6 bases). The CDR3 nucleotides are TGCGCCAGCAGCCAAGTTTTACAGGGCATTTATGTTGAGCAGTTCTTC. It codes for CASSQVLQGIYVEQFF.